The 20 T cell receptor beta chains presented below share a single source sample, sequenced in a study of response to subunit inactivated influenza vaccine. One entry per CDR3 protein results from TCRdb running MiXCR on the RT-PCR reads. The repertoire has some 570,000 distinct CDR3 sequences, approximately 11% of them found once; the top ten carry around 10%. These data were likewise used in another study, on T cells expressing NK-cell markers. This second study says: Template switching by 5'RACE with UMIs generated the TCR beta cDNA.

The material sequenced was PBMCs from blood, taken on the day of vaccination. The receptors were gathered from a man aged 45 to 65 who received an inactivated influenza vaccine.

This chain joins TRBV18 and TRBJ1-6; TRBD1 aligns across 7 bases. CDR3 length: 15 residues. Germline trimming cut 6 bases from V and 3 bases from J; bases unmatched to any gene: 5. Germline V CDR1 and CDR2: KGHSH, LQKENI. This CDR3 reads CASSRDRDYNSPLHF. The CDR3 DNA follows: TGTGCCAGCTCGCGCGACAGGGACTATAATTCACCCCTCCACTTT.

The table lists this clonotype with many counts. This sequence joins TRBV11-1 and TRBJ2-2; 8 bases are a match to TRBD2. Trimming cost V 5 bases and J 3 bases; bases outside gene matches: 14. CDR1 is SGHAT, CDR2 FQDESV, per germline (reference sequence). The CDR3 consists of 18 residues. CDR3 sequence reads: CASSPGLVWLSDTGELFF. The CDR3 nucleotides read TGTGCCAGCAGCCCGGGACTAGTTTGGCTTTCGGACACCGGGGAGCTGTTTTTT.

CDR3 nucleotide sequence: TGTGCCATCAGTGAGTCCGTCGGGAAACCGACTAGCACAGATACGCAGTATTTT. Translated, it gives CAISESVGKPTSTDTQYF. This rearrangement joins TRBV10-3 to TRBJ2-3; tentatively, D is TRBD2 (5 bases). Germline CDR1 reads ENHRY; CDR2 reads SYGVKD. This CDR3 is built from 18 residues. V was cut by 0 bases and J by 0 bases, with 16 bases left in between.

This clonotype was found a few times. V is TRBV7-8 and J is TRBJ2-7; D is unresolved. The germline CDR1 and CDR2 sequences are SGHVS and FQNEAQ. The CDR3 loop spans 13 amino acids. V was cut by 5 bases and J by 4 bases, with 12 bases left in between. The CDR3, as DNA: TGTGCCAGCAGCAAATTTGGGGATTACGAGCAGTACTTC. Its protein is CASSKFGDYEQYF.

The CDR3: CATGTSIYNEQFF. The CDR3 coding sequence is TGTGCCACCGGGACTAGTATTTACAATGAGCAGTTCTTC. The chain is built from TRBV27 and TRBJ2-1; TRBD2 matches 8 bases. V lost 10 bases to trimming and J lost 4 bases; unmatched junction nucleotides: 6. The CDR3 has 13 residues. CDR1 MNHEY and CDR2 SMNVEV come from the germline V gene (reference sequence).

The sample holds one count of this clonotype. V is TRBV15 and J is TRBJ2-3; the D gene is possibly TRBD2 (5 bases). CDR3 length: 16 amino acids. Trimming left V 0 bases short and J 2 bases short, with 12 bases between. CDR1 and CDR2 from the germline V gene are LNHNV and YYDKDF (reference sequence). CDR3 amino acids: CATSRDAGLDTDTQYF. Here the CDR3 DNA reads TGTGCCACCAGCAGAGATGCGGGCCTTGACACAGATACGCAGTATTTT.

This clonotype was recorded at least ten times. The J gene is TRBJ2-7, the V gene TRBV5-1, with TRBD1 identical over 10 bases. Germline V gives CDR1 SGHRS, CDR2 YFSETQ. The CDR3 consists of 15 residues. Trimming cost V 5 bases and J 0 bases; bases outside gene matches: 5. The CDR3, as DNA: TGCGCCAGCAGGGCTGGGACAGGGGACTCCTACGAGCAGTACTTC. Protein product: CASRAGTGDSYEQYF.

This chain joins TRBV12-3 or TRBV12-4 and TRBJ2-7, with a tentative D call TRBD2 (6 bases). The CDR3 runs to 15 residues. Trimming removed 1 base from V and 0 bases from J, with 10 bases in between. The CDR3 DNA is TGTGCCAGCAGTTTAGGAGTTAGCGGCTCCTACGAGCAGTACTTC. This translates into CASSLGVSGSYEQYF.

The rearrangement joins TRBV5-5 to TRBJ1-4; D not resolved. CDR3 length: 14 amino acids. Per the germline V gene, CDR1 is SGHKS and CDR2 is YYEKEE (reference sequence). The ends were cut back, 1 base at V and 5 bases at J, with 9 bases in the middle. CDR3 protein: CASSLWVGNEKLFF. Here the CDR3 DNA reads TGTGCCAGCAGCTTGTGGGTAGGGAATGAAAAACTGTTTTTT.

V usage is TRBV15 and J usage is TRBJ1-2; D unresolved. Trimming removed 0 bases at V and 7 bases at J, with 9 bases between. The CDR3 spans 13 residues. Germline V gene data show CDR1 as LNHNV and CDR2 as YYDKDF (reference sequence). CDR3 nucleotide sequence: TGTGCCACCAGCAGAGATCCTGTTAGTGGCTACACCTTC. Its translation is CATSRDPVSGYTF.

The chain uses TRBV29-1 and TRBJ2-1; TRBD2 matches 12 bases. Looked up from germline, CDR1 is SQVTM and CDR2 is ANQGSEA. CDR3 size: 14 residues. Germline trimming cut 5 bases from V and 6 bases from J; bases unmatched to any gene: 5. CDR3 nucleotides: TGCAGCGTTCTAGCGGGGGGGCCGATCAATGAGCAGTTCTTC. Translating gives CSVLAGGPINEQFF.

This clonotype occurred many times. DNA of the CDR3: TGTGCCACCAGTGACCCGGGAAGAACAGATACGCAGTATTTT. Translating gives CATSDPGRTDTQYF. The chain employs TRBV24-1 and TRBJ2-3; possible D gene TRBD2, 5 bases. Between the trimmed V and J ends, which lost 4 bases and 3 bases, there was a span of 10 bases. Per germline, CDR1 KGHDR and CDR2 SFDVKD. CDR3 size: 14 residues.

The V and J genes are TRBV24-1 and TRBJ2-1; 12 bases are a match to TRBD2. CDR1 and CDR2 (germline): KGHDR, SFDVKD. V shed 4 bases, J shed 6 bases, and the junction held 3 bases outside the gene matches. This CDR3 comprises 15 residues. CDR3 in amino acids: CATSDSSGGANEQFF. Written as DNA, the CDR3 is TGTGCCACCAGTGACTCTAGCGGGGGGGCCAATGAGCAGTTCTTC.

The chain recombines TRBV4-3 with TRBJ2-4, with unresolved D. This CDR3 spans 14 amino acids. CDR1 LGHNA and CDR2 YSLEER come from the germline V gene. Trimming cost V 0 bases and J 9 bases, with 12 bases left between them. CDR3 coding DNA: TGCGCCAGCAGCCAAGACCGGGTGAGCTCCATTCAGTACTTC. Translating it yields CASSQDRVSSIQYF.

This clonotype was picked up a small number of times. The CDR3 DNA reads as TGCGCCAGCAGCCGGGAAACCAACACCGGGGAGCTGTTTTTT. The encoded protein is CASSRETNTGELFF. V gene TRBV5-1 combines with J gene TRBJ2-2; the D gene is possibly TRBD2 (5 bases). Germline V gives CDR1 SGHRS, CDR2 YFSETQ. The CDR3 has 14 residues. Trimming pared 4 bases from V and 2 bases from J, leaving 9 bases between.

This clonotype was detected a few times. V is TRBV7-2 and J is TRBJ1-6; D is undetermined. The germline V gene has CDR1 SGHTA and CDR2 FQGNSA. Trimming shortened V by 5 bases and J by 9 bases, and 8 bases separated the two germline ends. The CDR3 has 12 residues. The CDR3: CASSPFSSPLHF. Here the CDR3 DNA reads TGTGCCAGCAGCCCCTTTAGTTCACCCCTCCACTTT.

This clonotype was observed many times. The rearrangement uses TRBV4-3 and TRBJ2-1; D is unclear. V lost 1 base and J lost 4, with 5 bases in between. The CDR3 sequence is 13 residues long. Germline loops: CDR1 LGHNA, CDR2 YSLEER. The CDR3 spells CASSQARYNEQFF. The CDR3 nucleotides are TGCGCCAGCAGCCAAGCCAGGTACAATGAGCAGTTCTTC.

This clonotype was observed a handful of times. The rearrangement uses TRBV7-2 and TRBJ2-1, with D perhaps matching TRBD1 (5 bases). With 3 bases removed from V and 8 bases from J, the gap between germline ends came to 11 bases. The germline V gene has CDR1 SGHTA and CDR2 FQGNSA. CDR3 size: 13 residues. CDR3 nucleotide sequence: TGTGCCAGCAGCTTCAGGGTTAAGGATGAGCAGTTCTTC. It is translated as CASSFRVKDEQFF. Together with reference TRBV7-2 and TRBJ2-1, the CDR3 gives the full variable domain: GAGVSQSPSNKVTEKGKDVELRCDPISGHTALYWYRQSLGQGLEFLIYFQGNSAPDKSGLPSDRFSAERTGGSVSTLTIQRTQQEDSAVYLCASSFRVKDEQFFGPGTRLTVL.

V usage is TRBV5-1 and J usage is TRBJ2-7; 7 bases map to TRBD1. Per germline, CDR1 SGHRS and CDR2 YFSETQ. The CDR3 contains 13 residues. With 3 bases clipped from V and 6 bases from J, the junction kept 6 bases outside the gene matches. CDR3 amino acids: CASSWTTGTEQYF. In DNA, the CDR3 is TGCGCCAGCAGCTGGACGACAGGGACCGAGCAGTACTTC. Full variable domain (remainder filled in from reference TRBV5-1 and TRBJ2-7): KAGVTQTPRYLIKTRGQQVTLSCSPISGHRSVSWYQQTPGQGLQFLFEYFSETQRNKGNFPGRFSGRQFSNSRSEMNVSTLELGDSALYLCASSWTTGTEQYFGPGTRLTVT.

This clonotype was counted at least ten times. This chain uses TRBV29-1 with TRBJ1-2; D is unresolved. V lost 4 bases and J 3 bases, leaving 9 bases between the germline ends. Per the germline V gene, CDR1 is SQVTM and CDR2 is ANQGSEA. The CDR3 sequence is 12 residues long. DNA of the CDR3: TGCAGCGTTGTGGGTTCTGACTATGGCTACACCTTC. It yields the protein CSVVGSDYGYTF.